This T cell receptor (beta chain) was captured in a study of blood T cells in healthy people across ages. Per the germline V gene, CDR1 is MNHEY and CDR2 is SVGEGT. This CDR3 has 11 residues. Primers used in a second PCR of roughly 6 to 12 cycles were a sample-barcoded 5' primer and a J-beta primer mix. One entry per CDR3 protein results from TCRdb running MiXCR on the 5' RACE reads. The table shows approximately 800,000 distinct CDR3 sequences, with around half occurring only once. Concerning this clonotype itself: A read error may explain this, as a much larger clone is one base away.

Sequenced sample: blood. The chain has TRBV6-2 or TRBV6-3 and TRBJ2-3; D unclear. This receptor was identified in a man older than 75 in good health. The CDR3, as DNA: TGTGCCAGCTGCTCCACAGATGCGCAGTATTTT. This translates into CASCSTDAQYF.